The next 22 T cell receptor beta chains were all read from a single sample in a study of cytomegalovirus exposure and HLA in healthy donors. This table comes from immunoSEQ multiplex PCR, and its TCRdb copy is limited to in-frame clones, with some not included. The sample contains around 180,000 clones, 86% of which appear only once. The sequencing input was PBMCs. The source is a woman younger than 30 in good health and CMV-seronegative.

V is TRBV6-1 and J is TRBJ2-7; 11 bases agree with TRBD1. Germline CDR1 reads MNHNS; CDR2 reads SASEGT. The V gene end was trimmed by 0 bases and the J gene end by 4 bases; junction bases not matched to a gene: 11. The CDR3 contains 18 residues. This CDR3 reads CASSEAEAGTGGPYEQYF. DNA of the CDR3: TGTGCCAGCAGTGAAGCGGAGGCCGGGACAGGGGGGCCTTACGAGCAGTACTTC.

The V call is TRBV6-5, the J call TRBJ2-1; D is unclear. CDR3 length: 12 amino acids. The germline CDR1 and CDR2 sequences are MNHEY and SVGAGI. Trimming shortened V by 5 bases and J by 7 bases, and 9 bases separated the two germline ends. CDR3 sequence (DNA): TGTGCCAGCAGTCGGAACGGGAATGAGCAGTTCTTC. Encoded protein: CASSRNGNEQFF.

This sequence joins TRBV14 and TRBJ2-5; D might be TRBD2 (6 bases). The CDR3 spans 13 residues. The V gene lost 4 bases and the J gene lost 5 bases, with 11 bases spanning the gap. Germline loops: CDR1 SGHDN, CDR2 FVKESK. This CDR3 reads CASSPLEGETQYF. The CDR3 DNA reads as TGTGCCAGCAGCCCTTTGGAGGGGGAGACCCAGTACTTC. The entire variable domain, with the rest obtained from reference TRBV14 and TRBJ2-5, is as follows: EAGVTQFPSHSVIEKGQTVTLRCDPISGHDNLYWYRRVMGKEIKFLLHFVKESKQDESGMPNNRFLAERTGGTYSTLKVQPAELEDSGVYFCASSPLEGETQYFGPGTRLLVL.

The chain couples TRBV7-8 to TRBJ2-7; 10 bases are shared with TRBD2. The CDR3 has 17 amino acids. J gave up 4 bases and V 5 bases, and 14 bases lay outside the gene matches. Germline loops: CDR1 SGHVS, CDR2 FQNEAQ. The CDR3 reads CASSQAPGTSVIYEQYF. The DNA for the CDR3 is TGTGCCAGCAGCCAAGCCCCCGGGACTAGCGTCATATACGAGCAGTACTTC. The entire variable domain, with the rest obtained from reference TRBV7-8 and TRBJ2-7, is as follows: GAGVSQSPRYKVAKRGQDVALRCDPISGHVSLFWYQQALGQGPEFLTYFQNEAQLDKSGLPSDRFFAERPEGSVSTLKIQRTQQEDSAVYLCASSQAPGTSVIYEQYFGPGTRLTVT.

The chain is built from TRBV5-1 and TRBJ1-4; 9 bases fit TRBD1. Germline trimming cut 5 bases from V and 2 bases from J; bases unmatched to any gene: 4. The CDR3 runs 15 residues. Looked up from germline, CDR1 is SGHRS and CDR2 is YFSETQ. As DNA, the CDR3 is TGCGCCAGCAGAGGGGGACAGGGCACTAATGAAAAACTGTTTTTT. The encoded protein is CASRGGQGTNEKLFF. Drawing the rest from reference TRBV5-1 and TRBJ1-4, the complete variable domain is KAGVTQTPRYLIKTRGQQVTLSCSPISGHRSVSWYQQTPGQGLQFLFEYFSETQRNKGNFPGRFSGRQFSNSRSEMNVSTLELGDSALYLCASRGGQGTNEKLFFGSGTQLSVL.

This clone is a singleton in its sample. The gene calls are TRBV5-6 and TRBJ2-1; 7 bases map to TRBD2. The CDR3 is 17 amino acids. V lost 7 bases, J lost 3 bases, and 16 bases stayed unmatched. Germline values: CDR1 SGHDT, CDR2 YYEEEE. DNA for the CDR3: TGTGCCAGCTTCTTTGGCAGCGGGGCACGATTCTACAATGAGCAGTTCTTC. It translates to CASFFGSGARFYNEQFF.

V and J are TRBV4-1 and TRBJ1-2; maybe TRBD1 (5 bases). Looked up from germline, CDR1 is MGHRA and CDR2 is YSYEKL. The CDR3 length is 14 residues. The V end was cut by 4 bases, the J end by 4 bases, with 13 bases between. The CDR3 sequence: CASSPGGRAYGYTF. CDR3 bases: TGCGCCAGCAGCCCCGGTGGCAGGGCCTATGGCTACACCTTC.

J is TRBJ2-7 and V is TRBV19, with D possibly matching TRBD2 (5 bases). The CDR3 is 15 residues long. Trimming stripped 3 bases from V and 3 bases from J, with 15 bases between. The germline gives CDR1 LNHDA, CDR2 SQIVND (reference sequence). For the CDR3, the DNA is TGTGCCAGTAGTATTGGGCGGGTCGGAATCTACGAGCAGTACTTC. Amino acids: CASSIGRVGIYEQYF.

This chain links TRBV27 with TRBJ1-2; 8 bases fit TRBD1. From germline, CDR1 is MNHEY and CDR2 SMNVEV (reference sequence). The J segment lost 5 bases and the V segment lost 4 bases, leaving 12 bases of the junction unmatched. The CDR3 sequence is 16 residues long. The CDR3 sequence is CASSSWTGPKVYGYTF. Here the CDR3 DNA reads TGTGCCAGCAGTTCCTGGACAGGGCCTAAAGTATATGGCTACACCTTC.

This clone has a handful of counts. This chain uses TRBV5-1 with TRBJ2-7, with 9 bases identical to TRBD1. Looked up from germline, CDR1 is SGHRS and CDR2 is YFSETQ. V shed 4 bases, J shed 3 bases, and the junction held 8 bases outside the gene matches. The CDR3 loop spans 15 amino acids. CDR3 coding DNA: TGCGCCAGCAGCCTCCCGGGACAGGGTGTCTACGAGCAGTACTTC. Its protein is CASSLPGQGVYEQYF.

In this sample, this clone turned up a few times. The chain has TRBV1 and TRBJ1-3; TRBD1, as called in the table, went unchecked against the DNA. TRBV1 is labeled a pseudogene. The CDR3 extends over 17 amino acids. The CDR3, as DNA: TGCACCAGCAGGCCGGGACAGGGATTTCCGTCTGGAAACACCATATATTTT. It translates to CTSRPGQGFPSGNTIYF.

This clone was observed a handful of times. CDR3 in amino acids: CASNFFRQEDGYTF. The DNA for the CDR3 is TGCGCCAGCAATTTCTTTAGACAGGAGGATGGCTACACCTTC. The chain carries TRBV10-2 and TRBJ1-2, with a possible D match to TRBD1 (6 bases). The germline V gene encodes CDR1 WSHSY and CDR2 SAAADI. V was trimmed by 7 bases and J by 6 bases, leaving 18 bases between them. The CDR3 has 14 amino acids.

This sequence joins TRBV29-1 and TRBJ2-7; 10 positions agree with TRBD2. CDR3 length: 17 amino acids. Germline values: CDR1 SQVTM, CDR2 ANQGSEA. Unmatched junction bases numbered 17, after V lost 8 bases and J lost 1 base. CDR3 sequence reads: CSSSGGAMYLGSYEQYF. CDR3 nucleotides: TGCAGCTCCAGCGGGGGGGCCATGTATCTCGGTTCCTACGAGCAGTACTTC.

Comments on this clone: Other DNA sequences in the same sample also yield this CDR3. The chain combines TRBV6-4 with TRBJ1-6, with 9 bases aligning to TRBD1. CDR1 is MRHNA, CDR2 SNTAGT, per germline. V was pared by 0 bases and J by 6 bases, with 0 bases of the junction left unmatched. The CDR3 covers 15 residues. CDR3 in DNA: TGTGCCAGCAGTGACTCGACAGGGGGTAATTCACCCCTCCACTTT. It codes for CASSDSTGGNSPLHF.

The chain recombines TRBV2 with TRBJ1-1, with 8 bases fitting TRBD1. Germline V CDR1 and CDR2: SNHLY, FYNNEI. The CDR3 covers 15 residues. V lost 5 bases, J lost 2 bases, and 7 bases stayed unmatched. The CDR3 nucleotides are TGTGCCAGCAGTCCCCCGGGACAGGCAAACACTGAAGCTTTCTTT. This codes for CASSPPGQANTEAFF.

The rearrangement links TRBV9 to TRBJ2-5; a weak D match, TRBD1 (6 bases). CDR1 is SGDLS and CDR2 is YYNGEE in the germline V gene. Trimming stripped 0 bases from V and 5 bases from J, with 11 bases between. This CDR3 contains 14 residues. The CDR3 nucleotides are TGTGCCAGCAGCGTAGGGGGGCTTGCCGAGACCCAGTACTTC. This sequence encodes CASSVGGLAETQYF. The full variable domain, in which reference TRBV9 and TRBJ2-5 provide the parts outside the CDR3, is DSGVTQTPKHLITATGQRVTLRCSPRSGDLSVYWYQQSLDQGLQFLIQYYNGEERAKGNILERFSAQQFPDLHSELNLSSLELGDSALYFCASSVGGLAETQYFGPGTRLLVL.

This chain uses TRBV2 with TRBJ1-4; 7 nucleotides line up with TRBD1. Germline assignment: CDR1 SNHLY and CDR2 FYNNEI. V dropped 3 bases and J dropped 1; count of bases not matched to a gene: 5. This CDR3 has 16 residues. CDR3 protein: CASSEGRGRTNEKLFF. The CDR3 DNA follows: TGTGCCAGCAGTGAGGGCAGGGGGAGAACTAATGAAAAACTGTTTTTT.

This rearrangement joins TRBV4-1 to TRBJ2-3; 10 bases agree with TRBD2. Per the germline V gene, CDR1 is MGHRA and CDR2 is YSYEKL. J lost 0 bases, V lost 3 bases, and 6 bases had no gene match. The CDR3 is 17 amino acids. CDR3 nucleotide sequence: TGCGCCAGCAGCCAGAGCGGGACTAGCGTTAGCACAGATACGCAGTATTTT. It codes for CASSQSGTSVSTDTQYF.

The chain employs TRBV6-5 and TRBJ2-2; 7 nucleotides line up with TRBD2. Germline assignment: CDR1 MNHEY and CDR2 SVGAGI. The trim removed 7 bases at V and 7 bases at J, leaving 9 bases unmatched. This CDR3 region has 14 residues. The CDR3 coding sequence is TGTGCCAGCAAACCCTTAGCGGGTCTCGGGGAGCTGTTTTTT. Protein product: CASKPLAGLGELFF.

This clone showed up just once. This chain uses TRBV6-1 with TRBJ2-5; TRBD1 is a possible D gene (6 bases). Trimming left V 3 bases short and J 7 bases short, with 18 bases between. This CDR3 region has 15 residues. Germline V gene sequence: CDR1 MNHNS, CDR2 SASEGT. CDR3 sequence: CASSDFGRGRWTQYF. Written as DNA, the CDR3 is TGTGCCAGCAGTGATTTCGGCAGGGGTCGGTGGACCCAGTACTTC.

The J gene is TRBJ1-1, the V gene TRBV7-3, with TRBD1 matching 8 bases. Germline V gene lookup returns CDR1 SGHTA and CDR2 FQGTGA. The CDR3 is 14 amino acids. J lost 2 bases, V lost 4 bases, and 3 bases had no gene match. The CDR3 nucleotides read TGTGCCAGCAGCTCGGGACAGGCTAACACTGAAGCTTTCTTT. The encoded protein is CASSSGQANTEAFF.

V and J are TRBV5-1 and TRBJ1-1, with 8 bases fitting TRBD1. CDR3 length: 16 amino acids. V lost 4 bases and J lost 0; bases outside the gene matches: 8. Germline CDR1 and CDR2: SGHRS and YFSETQ. CDR3 nucleotide sequence: TGCGCCAGCAGCGAAAAAAACAGGGGGATGAACACTGAAGCTTTCTTT. It yields the protein CASSEKNRGMNTEAFF.